The 5 T cell receptor beta chains given below trace back to one sample, sequenced in a study of T cells after yellow fever vaccination. TCRdb itself ran the 5' RACE reads through MiXCR, one entry per CDR3 protein. The sample has approximately 58,000 distinct CDR3 sequences; about 5.2% are singletons. Sequencing used PBMCs, either bulk or a sorted T-cell subset (CD4+, CD8+, memory, or dextramer-sorted; not recorded which), obtained on the day of the yellow fever booster vaccination. The source of these receptors is a young man who received the YFV17D yellow fever vaccine.

This clonotype turned up a few times. The chain links TRBV10-3 to TRBJ2-2, with 10 bases lining up with TRBD2. Germline V gene data show CDR1 as ENHRY and CDR2 as SYGVKD. The CDR3 extends over 16 amino acids. V shed 2 bases and J 3 bases; nucleotides not matched to a gene: 3. The DNA for the CDR3 is TGTGCCATCAGTGAGACTAGCGGGGAGCACACCGGGGAGCTGTTTTTT. Its protein is CAISETSGEHTGELFF.

This clonotype has a count of ten or more. The J gene is TRBJ2-5, the V gene TRBV7-2; tentatively, D is TRBD2 (5 bases). The length of the CDR3 is 12 residues. CDR1 SGHTA and CDR2 FQGNSA come from the germline V gene. The germline V and J ends were trimmed by 6 bases and 2 bases, with 7 bases remaining between them. CDR3 DNA: TGTGCCAGCAGACGACTACAAGAGACCCAGTACTTC. Amino acids: CASRRLQETQYF.

This clonotype was observed at least ten times. CDR3: CASSQEGKSNQPQHF. In DNA, the CDR3 is TGTGCCAGCAGCCAAGAGGGAAAGAGCAATCAGCCCCAGCATTTT. The chain combines TRBV4-2 with TRBJ1-5; D is ambiguous. Trimming stripped 0 bases from V and 1 base from J, with 7 bases between. CDR3 length: 15 amino acids. The germline V gene encodes CDR1 LGHNA and CDR2 YNFKEQ.

The chain links TRBV9 to TRBJ2-3; D ambiguous. There are 15 residues in the CDR3. The germline V gene encodes CDR1 SGDLS and CDR2 YYNGEE. Trimming pared 4 bases from V and 0 bases from J, leaving 12 bases between. The CDR3 DNA follows: TGTGCCAGCAGCCTCGATGGCGATAGCACAGATACGCAGTATTTT. It encodes CASSLDGDSTDTQYF.

This clonotype was observed at least ten times. The genes are TRBV5-1 and TRBJ2-7, with unresolved D. The CDR3 extends over 14 amino acids. V gave up 0 bases and J gave up 0 bases, with 7 bases separating them. Germline assignment: CDR1 SGHRS and CDR2 YFSETQ. CDR3: CASSLARSSYEQYF. The CDR3 DNA is TGCGCCAGCAGCTTGGCTCGGTCCTCCTACGAGCAGTACTTC.